This T cell receptor (beta chain) was identified in a study of cytomegalovirus exposure and HLA in healthy donors. Study in general: HLA-typed donors were the source of approximately 88 million unique TCRs, which an early data release held.

Germline V CDR1 and CDR2: LGHNA, YNFKEQ. V gave up 1 base and J gave up 5 bases; unmatched junction bases: 9. The CDR3 runs to 17 residues. The PCR used 60 Vbeta and 13 Jbeta primers. Sequencing used immunoSEQ multiplex PCR; TCRdb keeps in-frame clones, though not all of them. The sample holds around 62,000 clones, around four fifths seen once. The sequenced sample was PBMCs. The rearrangement links TRBV4-2 to TRBJ1-2; the match to TRBD1 covers 11 bases. This TCR derives from a man aged 40-49 years in good health and CMV-seronegative. Here the CDR3 DNA reads TGTGCCAGCAGCCAAGCTACCGGGACAGGGGGTTCTTATGGCTACACCTTC. It encodes CASSQATGTGGSYGYTF.